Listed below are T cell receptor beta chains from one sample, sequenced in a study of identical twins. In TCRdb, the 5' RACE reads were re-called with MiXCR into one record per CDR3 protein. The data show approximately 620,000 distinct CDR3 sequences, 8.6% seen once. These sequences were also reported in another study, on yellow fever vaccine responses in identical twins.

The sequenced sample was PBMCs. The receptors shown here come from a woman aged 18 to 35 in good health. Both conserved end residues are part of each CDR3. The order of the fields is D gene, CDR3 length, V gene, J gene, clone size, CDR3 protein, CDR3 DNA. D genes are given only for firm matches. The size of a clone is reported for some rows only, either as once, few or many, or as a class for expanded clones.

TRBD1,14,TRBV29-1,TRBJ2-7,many,CSVVGTGGLYEQYF,TGCAGCGTTGTTGGGACAGGGGGCTTATACGAGCAGTACTTC
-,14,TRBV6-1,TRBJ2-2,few,CASSIQPGAGELFF,TGTGCCAGCAGTATCCAACCTGGTGCCGGGGAGCTGTTTTTT
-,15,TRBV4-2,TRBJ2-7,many,CASSHSRGDSYEQYF,TGTGCCAGCAGCCATTCAAGGGGGGATTCCTACGAGCAGTACTTC
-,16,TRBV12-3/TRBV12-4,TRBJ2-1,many,CASSLYVGAEYNEQFF,TGTGCCAGCAGTTTGTATGTAGGGGCGGAGTACAATGAGCAGTTCTTC
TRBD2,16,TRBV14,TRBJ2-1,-,CASSRPGLAGFHEQFF,TGTGCCAGCAGCCGGCCGGGACTAGCGGGTTTCCATGAGCAGTTCTTC
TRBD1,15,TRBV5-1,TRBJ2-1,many,CASSVGTGGYNEQFF,TGCGCCAGCAGCGTTGGGACAGGGGGCTACAATGAGCAGTTCTTC
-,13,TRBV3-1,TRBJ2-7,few,CASSPKLAYEQYF,TGTGCCAGCAGCCCCAAGTTGGCCTACGAGCAGTACTTC
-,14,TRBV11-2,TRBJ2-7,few,CASSPKAGAYEQYF,TGTGCCAGCTCCCCCAAGGCCGGGGCCTACGAGCAGTACTTC
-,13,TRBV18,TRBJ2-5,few,CASSRGIEETQYF,TGTGCCAGCTCACGAGGGATCGAAGAGACCCAGTACTTC
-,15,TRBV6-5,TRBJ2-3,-,CASSYFRGLTDTQYF,TGTGCCAGCAGCTACTTTCGGGGACTCACAGATACGCAGTATTTT
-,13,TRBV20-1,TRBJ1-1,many,CSARGGWSTEAFF,TGCAGTGCTAGAGGGGGGTGGAGCACTGAAGCTTTCTTT
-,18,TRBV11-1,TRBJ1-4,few,CASSLGRPASATNEKLFF,TGTGCCAGCAGCTTAGGACGGCCCGCCAGTGCAACTAATGAAAAACTGTTTTTT
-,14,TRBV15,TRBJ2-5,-,CATSRDRLQETQYF,TGTGCCACCAGCAGAGATCGGCTCCAAGAGACCCAGTACTTC
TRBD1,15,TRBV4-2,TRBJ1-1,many,CASSQPDRERAEAFF,TGTGCCAGCAGCCAGCCGGACAGGGAGAGGGCTGAAGCTTTCTTT
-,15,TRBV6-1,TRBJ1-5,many,CASYPVAWGDQPQHF,TGTGCCAGCTACCCGGTGGCCTGGGGAGATCAGCCCCAGCATTTT
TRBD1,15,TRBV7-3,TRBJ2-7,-,CASSLTRDSLSEQYF,TGTGCCAGCAGCTTAACCAGGGACAGTCTAAGCGAGCAGTACTTC